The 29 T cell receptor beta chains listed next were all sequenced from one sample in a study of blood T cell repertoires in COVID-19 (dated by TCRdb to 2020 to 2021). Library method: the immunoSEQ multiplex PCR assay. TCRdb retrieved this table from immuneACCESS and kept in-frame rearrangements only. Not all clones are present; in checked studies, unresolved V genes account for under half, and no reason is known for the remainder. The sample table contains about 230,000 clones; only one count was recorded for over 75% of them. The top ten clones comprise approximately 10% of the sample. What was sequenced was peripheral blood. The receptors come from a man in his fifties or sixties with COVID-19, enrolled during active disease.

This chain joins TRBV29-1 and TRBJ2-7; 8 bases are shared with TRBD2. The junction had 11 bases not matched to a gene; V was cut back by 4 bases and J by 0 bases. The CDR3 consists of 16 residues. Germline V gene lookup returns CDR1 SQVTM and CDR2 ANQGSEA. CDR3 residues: CSVAGLAGSSSYEQYF. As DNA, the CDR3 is TGCAGCGTTGCGGGGCTAGCGGGCTCAAGCTCCTACGAGCAGTACTTC.

The CDR3 is CASNRLAGGQETQYF. Here the CDR3 DNA reads TGTGCCAGCAACAGACTAGCGGGGGGCCAAGAGACCCAGTACTTC. V is TRBV2 and J is TRBJ2-5, with TRBD2 matching over 13 bases. CDR1 and CDR2 (germline): SNHLY, FYNNEI. Trimming took 7 bases from V and 1 from J; bases not matched to a gene: 3. The CDR3 is 15 residues long.

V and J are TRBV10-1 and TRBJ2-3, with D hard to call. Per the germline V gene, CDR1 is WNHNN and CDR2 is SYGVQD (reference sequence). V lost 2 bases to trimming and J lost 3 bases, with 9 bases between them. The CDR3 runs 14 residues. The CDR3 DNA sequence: TGCGCCAGCAGTGAGAGTCTAGAAACAGATACGCAGTATTTT. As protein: CASSESLETDTQYF.

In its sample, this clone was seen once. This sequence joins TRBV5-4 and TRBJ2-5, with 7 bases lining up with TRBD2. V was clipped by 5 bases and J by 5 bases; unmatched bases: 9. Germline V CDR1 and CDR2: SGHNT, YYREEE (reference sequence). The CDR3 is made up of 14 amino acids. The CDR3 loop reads CASSSRTSWETQYF. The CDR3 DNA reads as TGTGCCAGCAGTTCCAGGACTAGTTGGGAGACCCAGTACTTC.

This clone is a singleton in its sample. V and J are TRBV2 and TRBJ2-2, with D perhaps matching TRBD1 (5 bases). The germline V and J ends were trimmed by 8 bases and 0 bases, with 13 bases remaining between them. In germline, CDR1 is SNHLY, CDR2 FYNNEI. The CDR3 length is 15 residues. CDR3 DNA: TGTGCCAGCCGTCGACAGATCGCGAACACCGGGGAGCTGTTTTTT. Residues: CASRRQIANTGELFF.

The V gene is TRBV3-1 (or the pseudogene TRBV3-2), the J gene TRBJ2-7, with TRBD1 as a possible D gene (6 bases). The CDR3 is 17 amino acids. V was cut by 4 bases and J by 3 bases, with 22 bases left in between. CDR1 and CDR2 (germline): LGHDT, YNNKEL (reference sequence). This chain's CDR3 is CASSPSTGGRDFYEQYF. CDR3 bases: TGTGCCAGCAGCCCCTCGACAGGCGGAAGGGATTTCTACGAGCAGTACTTC.

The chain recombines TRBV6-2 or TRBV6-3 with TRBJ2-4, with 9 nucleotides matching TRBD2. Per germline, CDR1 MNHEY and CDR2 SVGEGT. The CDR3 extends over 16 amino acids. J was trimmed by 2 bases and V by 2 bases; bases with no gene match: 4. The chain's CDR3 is CASSYRSGRPKNIQYF. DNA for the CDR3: TGTGCCAGCAGTTACCGGAGCGGGAGGCCCAAAAACATTCAGTACTTC.

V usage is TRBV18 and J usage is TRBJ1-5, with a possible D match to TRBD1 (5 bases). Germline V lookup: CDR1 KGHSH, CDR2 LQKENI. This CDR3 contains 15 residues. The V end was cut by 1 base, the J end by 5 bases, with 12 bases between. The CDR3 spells CASSPLSGFDQPQHF. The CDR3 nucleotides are TGTGCCAGCTCACCACTTTCAGGGTTTGATCAGCCCCAGCATTTT.

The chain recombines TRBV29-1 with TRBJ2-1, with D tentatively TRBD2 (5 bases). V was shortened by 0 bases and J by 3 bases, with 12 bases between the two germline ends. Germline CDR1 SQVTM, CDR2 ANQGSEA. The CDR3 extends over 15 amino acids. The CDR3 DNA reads TGCAGCGTTGAAGATTGGAGGCCCAACTACAATGAGCAGTTCTTC. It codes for CSVEDWRPNYNEQFF.

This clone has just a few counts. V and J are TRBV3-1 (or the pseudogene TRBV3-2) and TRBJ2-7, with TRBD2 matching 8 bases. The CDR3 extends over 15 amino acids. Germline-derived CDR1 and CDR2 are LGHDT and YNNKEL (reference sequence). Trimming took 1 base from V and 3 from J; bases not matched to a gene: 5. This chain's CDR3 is CASSQGLAGNYEQYF. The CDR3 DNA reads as TGTGCCAGCAGCCAAGGGCTAGCGGGTAACTACGAGCAGTACTTC.

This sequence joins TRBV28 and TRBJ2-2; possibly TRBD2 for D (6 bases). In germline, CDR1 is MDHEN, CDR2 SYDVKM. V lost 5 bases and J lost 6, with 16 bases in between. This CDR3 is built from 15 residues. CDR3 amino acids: CASSDDTGGAGELFF. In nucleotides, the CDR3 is TGTGCCAGCAGTGACGACACCGGGGGAGCCGGGGAGCTGTTTTTT.

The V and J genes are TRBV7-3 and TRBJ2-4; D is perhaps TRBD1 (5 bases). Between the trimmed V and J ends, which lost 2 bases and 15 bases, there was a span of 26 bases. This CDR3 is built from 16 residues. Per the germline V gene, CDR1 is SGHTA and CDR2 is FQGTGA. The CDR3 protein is CASSLARFTGRRRTYF. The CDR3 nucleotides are TGTGCCAGCAGCTTAGCGCGTTTTACAGGCCGCCGGAGAACGTACTTC.

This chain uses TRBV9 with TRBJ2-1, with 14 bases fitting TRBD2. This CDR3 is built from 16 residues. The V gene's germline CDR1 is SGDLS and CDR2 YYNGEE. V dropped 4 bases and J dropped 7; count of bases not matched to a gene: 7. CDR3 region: CASSLAGTSGRNEQFF. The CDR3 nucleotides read TGTGCCAGCAGCCTCGCCGGGACTAGCGGGAGAAATGAGCAGTTCTTC.

The CDR3 sequence: CASSVVGGSLSYNEQFF. DNA for the CDR3: TGTGCCAGCAGCGTAGTGGGCGGGAGTCTATCCTACAATGAGCAGTTCTTC. The chain uses TRBV9 and TRBJ2-1; 7 bases fit TRBD2. The CDR3 totals 17 residues. The germline V gene has CDR1 SGDLS and CDR2 YYNGEE. Trimming cost V 0 bases and J 1 base; bases outside gene matches: 7.

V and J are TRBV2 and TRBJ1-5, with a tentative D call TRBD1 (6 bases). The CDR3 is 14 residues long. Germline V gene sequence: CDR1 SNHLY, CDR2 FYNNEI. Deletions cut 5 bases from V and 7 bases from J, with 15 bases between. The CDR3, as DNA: TGTGCCAGCAGTTCAGGGGTACGGGGACAGCCCCAGCATTTT. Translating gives CASSSGVRGQPQHF.

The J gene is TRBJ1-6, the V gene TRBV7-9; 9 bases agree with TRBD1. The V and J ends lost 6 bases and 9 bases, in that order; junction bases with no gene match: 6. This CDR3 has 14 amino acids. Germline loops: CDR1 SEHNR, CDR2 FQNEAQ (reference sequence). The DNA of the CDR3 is TGTGCCAGCAGACAGGGGGCAGAGGGTTCACCCCTCCACTTT. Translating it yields CASRQGAEGSPLHF.

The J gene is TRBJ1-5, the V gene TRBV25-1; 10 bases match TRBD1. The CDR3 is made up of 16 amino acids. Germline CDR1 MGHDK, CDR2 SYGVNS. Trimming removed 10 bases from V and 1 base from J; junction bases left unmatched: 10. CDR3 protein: CATKEGTGDSNQPQHF. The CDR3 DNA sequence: TGTGCCACCAAAGAAGGGACAGGGGACAGCAATCAGCCCCAGCATTTT.

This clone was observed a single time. CDR3 sequence: CASSESGQGHNEQFF. As DNA, the CDR3 is TGTGCCAGCAGTGAATCCGGACAGGGGCACAATGAGCAGTTCTTC. The chain recombines TRBV2 with TRBJ2-1, with 9 bases lining up with TRBD1. Losses at the gene ends were 2 bases for V and 5 bases for J; bases not matched to a gene: 4. Looked up from germline, CDR1 is SNHLY and CDR2 is FYNNEI. The CDR3 is 15 residues long.

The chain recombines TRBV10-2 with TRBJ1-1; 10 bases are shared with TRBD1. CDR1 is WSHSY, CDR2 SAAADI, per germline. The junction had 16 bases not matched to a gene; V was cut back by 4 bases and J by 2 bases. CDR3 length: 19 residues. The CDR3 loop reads CASSGDFRGQGHLNTEAFF. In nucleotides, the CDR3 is TGCGCCAGCAGTGGTGATTTTAGGGGACAGGGGCATCTAAACACTGAAGCTTTCTTT.

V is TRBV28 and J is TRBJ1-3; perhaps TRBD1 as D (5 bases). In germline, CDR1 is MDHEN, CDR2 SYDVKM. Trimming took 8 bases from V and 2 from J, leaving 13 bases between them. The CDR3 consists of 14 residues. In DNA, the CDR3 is TGTGCCAGCGCTTCAGGACAAACTGGAAACACCATATATTTT. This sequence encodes CASASGQTGNTIYF.

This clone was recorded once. The CDR3 reads CASITRAYTDTQYF. The DNA for the CDR3 is TGTGCCAGCATTACTAGAGCCTACACAGATACGCAGTATTTT. This chain links TRBV2 with TRBJ2-3; TRBD2 is a possible D gene (5 bases). V gave up 7 bases and J gave up 2 bases, with 13 bases separating them. The CDR3 loop spans 14 amino acids. Germline V gene data show CDR1 as SNHLY and CDR2 as FYNNEI.

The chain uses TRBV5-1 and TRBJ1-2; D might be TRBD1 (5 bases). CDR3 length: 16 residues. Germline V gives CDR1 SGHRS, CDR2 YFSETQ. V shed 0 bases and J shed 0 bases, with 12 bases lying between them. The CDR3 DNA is TGCGCCAGCAGCTTGGGGGGCCGAGAGGCTAACTATGGCTACACCTTC. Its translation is CASSLGGREANYGYTF.

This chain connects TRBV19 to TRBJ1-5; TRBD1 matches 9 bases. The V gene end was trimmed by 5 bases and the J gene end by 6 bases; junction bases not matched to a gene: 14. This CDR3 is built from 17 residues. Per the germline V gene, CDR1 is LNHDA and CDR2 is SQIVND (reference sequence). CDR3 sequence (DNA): TGTGCCAGTAGTGCTCTCTCCGGGACAGGGCCAGGTCAGCCCCAGCATTTT. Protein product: CASSALSGTGPGQPQHF.

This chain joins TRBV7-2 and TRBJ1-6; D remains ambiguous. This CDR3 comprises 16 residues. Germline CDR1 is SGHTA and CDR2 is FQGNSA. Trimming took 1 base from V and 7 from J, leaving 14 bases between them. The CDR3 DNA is TGTGCCAGCAGCTTAGAGAGGGTCACCCTCAATTCACCCCTCCACTTT. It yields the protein CASSLERVTLNSPLHF.

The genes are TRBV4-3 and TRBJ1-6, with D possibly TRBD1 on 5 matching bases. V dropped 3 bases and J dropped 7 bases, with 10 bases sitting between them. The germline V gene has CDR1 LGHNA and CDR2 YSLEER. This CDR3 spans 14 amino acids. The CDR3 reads CASSQGRANSPLHF. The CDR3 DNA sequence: TGCGCCAGCAGCCAGGGCAGGGCGAATTCACCCCTCCACTTT.

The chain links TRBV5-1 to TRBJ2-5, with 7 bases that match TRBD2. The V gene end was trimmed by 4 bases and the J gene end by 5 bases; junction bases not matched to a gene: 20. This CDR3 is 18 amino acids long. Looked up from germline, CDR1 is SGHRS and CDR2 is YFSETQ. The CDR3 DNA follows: TGCGCCAGCAGCCTGAGGACTAGTTTGGACCTGGCGGATGAGACCCAGTACTTC. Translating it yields CASSLRTSLDLADETQYF.

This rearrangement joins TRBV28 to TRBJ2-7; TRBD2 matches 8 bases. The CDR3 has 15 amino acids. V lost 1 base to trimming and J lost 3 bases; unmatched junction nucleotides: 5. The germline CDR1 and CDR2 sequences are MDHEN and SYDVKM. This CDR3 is CASSLSGTSFYEQYF. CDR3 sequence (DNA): TGTGCCAGCAGTTTATCGGGGACTAGTTTCTACGAGCAGTACTTC.

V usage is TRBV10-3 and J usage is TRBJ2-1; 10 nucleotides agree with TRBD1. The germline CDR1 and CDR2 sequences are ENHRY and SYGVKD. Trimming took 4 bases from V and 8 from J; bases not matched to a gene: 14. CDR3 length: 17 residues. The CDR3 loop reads CAISGIGRTGGRDEQFF. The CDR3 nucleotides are TGTGCCATCAGTGGAATAGGGAGGACAGGGGGGAGGGATGAGCAGTTCTTC.

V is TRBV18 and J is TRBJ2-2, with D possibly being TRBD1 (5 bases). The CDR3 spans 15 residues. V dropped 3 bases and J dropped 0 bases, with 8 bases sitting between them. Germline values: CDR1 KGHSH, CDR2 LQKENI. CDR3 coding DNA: TGTGCCAGCTCACCCGACAGTTCGAACACCGGGGAGCTGTTTTTT. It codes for CASSPDSSNTGELFF.